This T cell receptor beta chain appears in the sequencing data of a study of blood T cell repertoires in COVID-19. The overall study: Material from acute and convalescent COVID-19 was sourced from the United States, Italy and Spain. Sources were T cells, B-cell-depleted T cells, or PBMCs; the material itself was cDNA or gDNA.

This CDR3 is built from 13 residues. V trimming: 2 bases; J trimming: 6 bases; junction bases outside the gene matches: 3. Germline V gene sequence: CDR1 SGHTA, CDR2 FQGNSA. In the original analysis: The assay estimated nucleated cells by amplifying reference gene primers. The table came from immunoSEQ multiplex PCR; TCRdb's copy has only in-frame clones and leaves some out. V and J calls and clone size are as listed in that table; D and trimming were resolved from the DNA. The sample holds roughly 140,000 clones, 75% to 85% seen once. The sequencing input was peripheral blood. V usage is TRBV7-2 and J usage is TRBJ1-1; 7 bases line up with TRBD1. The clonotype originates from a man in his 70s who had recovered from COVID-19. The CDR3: CASSLFQGAEAFF. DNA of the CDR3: TGTGCCAGCAGCTTATTTCAGGGGGCTGAAGCTTTCTTT.